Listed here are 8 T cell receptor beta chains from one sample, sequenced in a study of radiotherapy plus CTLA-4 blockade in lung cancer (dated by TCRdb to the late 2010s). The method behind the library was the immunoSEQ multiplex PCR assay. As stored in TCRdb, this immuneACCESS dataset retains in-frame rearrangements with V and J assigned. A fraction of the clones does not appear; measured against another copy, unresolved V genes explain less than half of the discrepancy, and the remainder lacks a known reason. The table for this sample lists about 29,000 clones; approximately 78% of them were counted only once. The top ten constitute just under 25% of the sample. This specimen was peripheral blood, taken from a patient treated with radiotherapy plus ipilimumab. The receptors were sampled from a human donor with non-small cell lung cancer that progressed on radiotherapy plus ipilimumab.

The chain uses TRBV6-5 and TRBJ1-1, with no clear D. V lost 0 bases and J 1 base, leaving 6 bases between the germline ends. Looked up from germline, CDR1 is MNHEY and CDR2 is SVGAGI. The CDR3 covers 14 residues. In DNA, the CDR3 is TGTGCCAGCAGTTACTCGTACGGGAACACTGAAGCTTTCTTT. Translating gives CASSYSYGNTEAFF.

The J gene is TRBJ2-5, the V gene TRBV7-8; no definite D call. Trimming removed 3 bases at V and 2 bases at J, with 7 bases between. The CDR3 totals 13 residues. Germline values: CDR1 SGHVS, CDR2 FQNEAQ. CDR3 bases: TGTGCCAGCAGCTTTGACTTACAAGAGACCCAGTACTTC. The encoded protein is CASSFDLQETQYF.

Written as DNA, the CDR3 is TGCGCCAGCAGCCAAGGTATGGGACAGGGCGTAGGTCAGCCCCAGCATTTT. This translates into CASSQGMGQGVGQPQHF. The rearrangement joins TRBV4-3 to TRBJ1-5, with 9 bases aligning to TRBD1. This CDR3 is built from 17 residues. The germline V gene has CDR1 LGHNA and CDR2 YSLEER. Trimming cost V 1 base and J 6 bases; bases outside gene matches: 10.

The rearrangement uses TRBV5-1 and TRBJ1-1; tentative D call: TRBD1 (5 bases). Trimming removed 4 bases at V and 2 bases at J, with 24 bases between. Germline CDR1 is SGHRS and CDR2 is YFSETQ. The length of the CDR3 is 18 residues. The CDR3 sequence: CASSTGPPGVGANTEAFF. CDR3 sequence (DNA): TGCGCCAGCAGCACGGGACCTCCGGGGGTCGGTGCTAACACTGAAGCTTTCTTT.

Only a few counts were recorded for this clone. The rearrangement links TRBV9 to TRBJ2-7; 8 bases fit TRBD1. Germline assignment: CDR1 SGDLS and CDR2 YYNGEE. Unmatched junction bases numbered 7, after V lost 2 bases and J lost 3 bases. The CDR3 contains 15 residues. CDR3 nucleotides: TGTGCCAGCAGCGTCCGCCCTGGACAGGGCTACGAGCAGTACTTC. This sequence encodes CASSVRPGQGYEQYF.

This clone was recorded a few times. The CDR3 sequence: CASSSRGGEGNQPQHF. In nucleotides, the CDR3 is TGTGCCAGCAGTTCCCGGGGGGGCGAGGGCAATCAGCCCCAGCATTTT. The chain has TRBV27 and TRBJ1-5, with a tentative D call TRBD1 (6 bases). The CDR3 runs to 16 residues. Per the germline V gene, CDR1 is MNHEY and CDR2 is SMNVEV (reference sequence). V was cut by 4 bases and J by 2 bases, with 15 bases left in between.

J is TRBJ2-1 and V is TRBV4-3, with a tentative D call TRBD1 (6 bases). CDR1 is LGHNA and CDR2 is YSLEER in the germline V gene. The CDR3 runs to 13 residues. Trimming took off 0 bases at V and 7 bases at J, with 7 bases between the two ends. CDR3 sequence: CASSQEGGNEQFF. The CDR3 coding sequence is TGCGCCAGCAGCCAAGAAGGGGGAAATGAGCAGTTCTTC.

The CDR3 DNA sequence: TGTGCCAGCAGTTCACAGGGATCCTATAATTCACCCCTCCACTTT. As protein: CASSSQGSYNSPLHF. The rearrangement links TRBV6-5 to TRBJ1-6; a weak D match, TRBD1 (6 bases). With 4 bases removed from V and 1 base from J, the gap between germline ends came to 8 bases. CDR1 MNHEY and CDR2 SVGAGI come from the germline V gene. This CDR3 has 15 residues.